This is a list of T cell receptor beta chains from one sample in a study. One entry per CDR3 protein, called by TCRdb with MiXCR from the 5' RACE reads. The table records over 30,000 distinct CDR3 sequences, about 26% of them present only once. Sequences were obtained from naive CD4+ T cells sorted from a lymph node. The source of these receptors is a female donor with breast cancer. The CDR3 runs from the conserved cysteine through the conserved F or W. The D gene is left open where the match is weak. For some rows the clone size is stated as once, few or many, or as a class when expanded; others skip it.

CASSIGTENSPLHF	TGTGCCAGCAGTATTGGGACAGAGAATTCACCCCTCCACTTT	TRBD1	.	TRBJ1-6	TRBV27
CASSEYGTGVSPLHF	TGTGCCAGCAGTGAATATGGGACAGGGGTTTCACCCCTCCACTTT	TRBD1	many	TRBJ1-6	TRBV6-1
CASSPDSATDTQYF	TGTGCCAGCAGCCCCGACAGCGCCACAGATACGCAGTATTTT	.	.	TRBJ2-3	TRBV3-1
CSTQKTSAFSYEQYF	TGCAGTACTCAAAAGACTAGCGCATTCTCCTACGAGCAGTACTTC	TRBD2	.	TRBJ2-7	TRBV20-1
CASSYSAGGYNEQFF	TGTGCCAGCAGCTATTCAGCGGGGGGTTACAATGAGCAGTTCTTC	TRBD2	medium-sized	TRBJ2-1	TRBV7-3
CTISESGSNQPQHF	TGTACCATCAGTGAGTCTGGTAGCAATCAGCCCCAGCATTTT	.	.	TRBJ1-5	TRBV10-3
CASSLGQGPLNYEQYF	TGTGCCAGCAGTTTAGGACAGGGGCCGTTAAACTACGAGCAGTACTTC	TRBD1	few	TRBJ2-7	TRBV28
CATGGGLKNIQYF	TGTGCCACCGGCGGGGGGTTGAAAAACATTCAGTACTTC	TRBD2	.	TRBJ2-4	TRBV27
CASSIASKTEAFF	TGTGCCAGTAGTATAGCCAGTAAGACTGAAGCTTTCTTT	.	.	TRBJ1-1	TRBV19
CASSLPSGRSGGTQYF	TGTGCCAGCAGTTTACCTAGCGGGAGATCGGGAGGGACCCAGTACTTC	TRBD2	.	TRBJ2-5	TRBV27
CASSLGSDRSSYNSPLHF	TGCGCCAGCAGCTTGGGATCCGACCGCAGCTCCTATAATTCACCCCTCCACTTT	.	.	TRBJ1-6	TRBV5-1
CASNGGRGDQPQHF	TGTGCCAGCAACGGGGGGCGAGGCGATCAGCCCCAGCATTTT	.	.	TRBJ1-5	TRBV12-3/TRBV12-4
CASSVEARTYEQYF	TGTGCCAGCAGCGTAGAGGCCAGGACCTACGAGCAGTACTTC	.	.	TRBJ2-7	TRBV9
CASSATGVAYSYTF	TGTGCCAGCAGCGCGACAGGGGTAGCCTATAGCTACACCTTC	TRBD1	few	TRBJ1-2	TRBV7-9
CASSSLAGRATDTQYF	TGTGCCAGCAGCTCGCTAGCGGGGCGAGCCACAGATACGCAGTATTTT	TRBD2	.	TRBJ2-3	TRBV11-2
CASSSSLLGPLGLFF	TGTGCCAGCAGCTCCTCATTACTAGGACCCTTAGGGCTGTTCTTC	.	.	TRBJ2-1	TRBV7-3
CASSLTGAPDQETQYF	TGTGCCAGCAGCTTAACAGGGGCACCGGACCAAGAGACCCAGTACTTC	.	.	TRBJ2-5	TRBV7-3
CASSEVTGVSNQPQHF	TGTGCCAGCAGTGAGGTGACAGGGGTTAGCAATCAGCCCCAGCATTTT	TRBD1	few	TRBJ1-5	TRBV6-1
CASASNEQFF	TGTGCCAGCGCCAGCAATGAGCAGTTCTTC	.	.	TRBJ2-1	TRBV7-9
CASSLSGAQYF	TGCGCCAGCAGCCTCTCGGGGGCCCAGTACTTC	.	many	TRBJ2-5	TRBV4-1
CASSLFLAGNEQFF	TGCGCCAGCAGCCTATTTCTAGCGGGCAATGAGCAGTTCTTC	TRBD2	few	TRBJ2-1	TRBV4-1
CASSLTGDTQYF	TGTGCCAGCAGCTTAACGGGCGATACGCAGTATTTT	.	few	TRBJ2-3	TRBV7-9
CASSHGTSGGARNEQFF	TGTGCCAGCAGCCACGGGACTAGCGGGGGGGCCCGTAATGAGCAGTTCTTC	TRBD2	few	TRBJ2-1	TRBV3-1
CSVEDGQGYEQYF	TGCAGCGTTGAAGACGGACAGGGCTACGAGCAGTACTTC	TRBD1	.	TRBJ2-7	TRBV29-1
CSATKYRDRAYEQYF	TGCAGTGCTACAAAATACCGGGACAGGGCCTACGAGCAGTACTTC	TRBD1	many	TRBJ2-7	TRBV20-1
CSARDSGQGRNTEAFF	TGCAGTGCTAGAGACTCTGGACAGGGGAGGAACACTGAAGCTTTCTTT	TRBD1	few	TRBJ1-1	TRBV20-1
CASSVGFSLNQPQHF	TGTGCCAGCAGCGTCGGTTTCAGTCTAAATCAGCCCCAGCATTTT	.	many	TRBJ1-5	TRBV9
CASSLVMDRVLDEQYF	TGCGCCAGCAGCTTGGTTATGGACAGGGTATTGGACGAGCAGTACTTC	TRBD1	few	TRBJ2-7	TRBV5-1
CTSSAEGEGYGYTF	TGTACCAGCAGTGCCGAGGGGGAAGGCTATGGCTACACCTTC	.	.	TRBJ1-2	TRBV6-1
CASSPVRGANNSPLHF	TGCGCCAGCAGCCCTGTGCGGGGGGCGAATAATTCACCCCTCCACTTT	.	once	TRBJ1-6	TRBV5-1
CASSSGGRTGELFF	TGCGCCAGCAGCTCGGGGGGCCGAACCGGGGAGCTGTTTTTT	.	.	TRBJ2-2	TRBV5-1
CASSGTPLETQYF	TGTGCCAGCAGCGGGACTCCCCTAGAGACCCAGTACTTC	.	.	TRBJ2-5	TRBV6-1
CSASRGDEQFF	TGCAGTGCTAGTAGAGGGGATGAGCAGTTCTTC	.	.	TRBJ2-1	TRBV20-1
CASSQENGLAGVYEQYF	TGTGCCAGCAGCCAGGAAAACGGACTAGCGGGGGTCTACGAGCAGTACTTC	TRBD2	few	TRBJ2-7	TRBV4-2
CASSEATGLVYGYTF	TGTGCCAGCAGTGAAGCTACAGGGTTGGTCTATGGCTACACCTTC	.	many	TRBJ1-2	TRBV6-1
CASSSTGDYGYTF	TGCGCCAGCAGCTCGACAGGGGACTATGGCTACACCTTC	TRBD1	few	TRBJ1-2	TRBV5-1
CASSLEGGDVTEAFF	TGTGCCAGCAGCTTAGAAGGGGGCGATGTCACTGAAGCTTTCTTT	TRBD1	.	TRBJ1-1	TRBV7-9
CASSQDPSDWTGAYNEQFF	TGCGCCAGCAGCCAAGATCCGAGTGACTGGACAGGGGCATACAATGAGCAGTTCTTC	TRBD1	many	TRBJ2-1	TRBV4-3
CSGYAATVSTDTQYF	TGCAGTGGTTACGCCGCGACGGTTAGCACAGATACGCAGTATTTT	.	few	TRBJ2-3	TRBV20-1
CSVSRGLAGAKNTQYF	TGCAGTGTTTCACGCGGACTAGCGGGAGCCAAAAACACTCAGTACTTC	TRBD2	.	TRBJ2-4	TRBV20-1
CASSLGEKTNYGYTF	TGTGCCAGCAGTTTAGGGGAGAAAACTAACTATGGCTACACCTTC	.	.	TRBJ1-2	TRBV12-3/TRBV12-4
CASSSSGQTGFEQYF	TGTGCCAGCAGCTCTAGTGGGCAAACAGGGTTCGAGCAGTACTTC	.	.	TRBJ2-7	TRBV7-2
CAWKGLAATDTQYF	TGTGCCTGGAAGGGACTAGCGGCCACAGATACGCAGTATTTT	TRBD2	few	TRBJ2-3	TRBV30
CASSLQVGGNGETQYF	TGTGCCAGCAGTCTCCAAGTGGGGGGGAATGGAGAGACCCAGTACTTC	TRBD2	many	TRBJ2-5	TRBV12-3/TRBV12-4
CASSFLYEQYF	TGTGCCAGCAGTTTTCTCTACGAGCAGTACTTC	.	many	TRBJ2-7	TRBV12-3/TRBV12-4
CASRSASGRFSDTQYF	TGTGCCAGCAGGTCTGCTAGCGGGAGGTTCTCAGATACGCAGTATTTT	TRBD2	.	TRBJ2-3	TRBV28
CAGSYGTSGSNEQFF	TGTGCCGGCAGTTACGGGACTAGCGGGAGCAATGAGCAGTTCTTC	TRBD2	few	TRBJ2-1	TRBV6-2/TRBV6-3